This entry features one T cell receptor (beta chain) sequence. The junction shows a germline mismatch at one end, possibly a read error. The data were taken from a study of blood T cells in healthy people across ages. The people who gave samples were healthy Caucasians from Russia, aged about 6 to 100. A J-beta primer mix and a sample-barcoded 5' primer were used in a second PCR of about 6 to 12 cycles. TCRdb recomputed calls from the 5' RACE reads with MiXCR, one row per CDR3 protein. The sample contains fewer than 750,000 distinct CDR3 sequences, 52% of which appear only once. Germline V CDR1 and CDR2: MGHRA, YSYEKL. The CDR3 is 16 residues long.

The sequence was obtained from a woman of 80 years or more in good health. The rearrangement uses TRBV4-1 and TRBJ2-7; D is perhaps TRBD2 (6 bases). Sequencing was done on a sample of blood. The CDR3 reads CVSSQSSASAYNEQYF. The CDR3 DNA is TGCGTCAGCAGCCAAAGCTCGGCTAGCGCGTACAATGAGCAGTACTTC.